Following are 16 T cell receptor beta chains from one sample sequenced in a study of cytomegalovirus exposure and HLA in healthy donors. The PCR was carried out with 60 Vbeta primers and 13 Jbeta primers. The repertoire was sequenced with immunoSEQ multiplex PCR; TCRdb's copy has only in-frame clones and lacks some. The sample has fewer than 100,000 clones. The specimen was PBMCs. The origin of the receptors is a woman aged 55-69 years in good health and CMV-seronegative.

The chain uses TRBV5-1 and TRBJ2-7, with 7 bases lining up with TRBD2. Unmatched junction bases numbered 7, after V lost 2 bases and J lost 5 bases. CDR3 length: 14 residues. From germline, CDR1 is SGHRS and CDR2 YFSETQ. CDR3 in amino acids: CASSFRLGGDEQYF. The CDR3 bases are TGCGCCAGCAGCTTCCGACTGGGAGGGGACGAGCAGTACTTC.

This rearrangement joins TRBV10-3 to TRBJ2-1; 10 nucleotides align to TRBD2. The CDR3 runs 13 residues. The V gene's germline CDR1 is ENHRY and CDR2 SYGVKD. With 6 bases clipped from V and 5 bases from J, the junction kept 1 base outside the gene matches. The CDR3 coding sequence is TGTGCCATCAGAGGACTAGCGGACAATGAGCAGTTCTTC. It codes for CAIRGLADNEQFF.

The chain links TRBV18 to TRBJ2-7; D is undetermined. The CDR3 runs to 13 residues. With 6 bases removed from V and 0 bases from J, the gap between germline ends came to 9 bases. CDR1 KGHSH and CDR2 LQKENI come from the germline V gene. The CDR3 here is CASSMSNSYEQYF. The CDR3 nucleotides read TGTGCCAGCTCCATGAGCAACTCCTACGAGCAGTACTTC.

The V gene is TRBV13, the J gene TRBJ2-1; the match to TRBD2 covers 14 bases. The germline CDR1 and CDR2 sequences are PRHDT and FYEKMQ (reference sequence). With V trimmed by 5 bases and J by 9 bases, 12 bases remained unmatched. The CDR3 contains 17 residues. The CDR3 sequence: CASSLRGLAGGMAEQFF. CDR3 bases: TGTGCCAGCAGCCTTAGAGGACTAGCGGGGGGCATGGCTGAGCAGTTCTTC.

This chain uses TRBV28 with TRBJ1-6; TRBD1 agrees at 8 bases. Germline CDR1 and CDR2: MDHEN and SYDVKM. The CDR3 extends over 14 amino acids. V was clipped by 7 bases and J by 10 bases; unmatched bases: 9. CDR3 residues: CASTQRQGRSPLHF. CDR3 in DNA: TGTGCCAGCACGCAACGACAGGGGCGATCACCCCTCCACTTT.

The chain employs TRBV6-6 and TRBJ2-5; D is perhaps TRBD2 (6 bases). The CDR3 covers 12 residues. V was trimmed by 7 bases and J by 3 bases, leaving 9 bases between them. From germline, CDR1 is MNHNY and CDR2 SVGAGI (reference sequence). In DNA form, the CDR3 reads TGTGCCAGCACCGGGAGAAAAGAGACCCAGTACTTC. Protein product: CASTGRKETQYF.

The chain combines TRBV27 with TRBJ2-4; 8 bases line up with TRBD2. The junction had 10 bases not matched to a gene; V was cut back by 6 bases and J by 6 bases. The CDR3 spans 15 residues. From germline, CDR1 is MNHEY and CDR2 SMNVEV (reference sequence). Written as DNA, the CDR3 is TGTGCCAGCAGCAATACCGGGACTAGTGGAAACATTCAGTACTTC. Translating gives CASSNTGTSGNIQYF.

This chain links TRBV2 with TRBJ1-3; D not certain. In germline, CDR1 is SNHLY, CDR2 FYNNEI. The CDR3 sequence is 14 residues long. V shed 4 bases and J shed 5 bases, with 12 bases lying between them. The CDR3 DNA follows: TGTGCCAGCAGTGTGTCCAGTATGAGAAACACCATATATTTT. Residues: CASSVSSMRNTIYF.

The chain couples TRBV6-1 to TRBJ1-1, with 9 bases fitting TRBD1. The CDR3 has 16 residues. Germline CDR1 MNHNS, CDR2 SASEGT. J lost 5 bases, V lost 4 bases, and 11 bases had no gene match. CDR3 loop: CASSAHQQGAGTEAFF. Written as DNA, the CDR3 is TGTGCCAGCAGTGCCCATCAACAGGGGGCGGGGACTGAAGCTTTCTTT.

As for this clone: At one of its ends the junction is not consistent with the germline gene, which may arise from a read error. The chain uses TRBV7-7 and TRBJ2-3; D ambiguous. Germline CDR1 and CDR2: SSHAT and FNYEAQ (reference sequence). The CDR3 has 16 residues. The DNA of the CDR3 is TGTGCTAGCAGCCTCACGGGTGACCTTTTCACAGATACGCAGTATTTT. It encodes CASSLTGDLFTDTQYF.

The CDR3 nucleotides are TGTGCCAGCTCACCAGGGACTGGCCGGCCGGGTACGCAGTATTTT. The encoded protein is CASSPGTGRPGTQYF. This chain uses TRBV18 with TRBJ2-3; maybe TRBD2 (6 bases). The CDR3 loop spans 15 amino acids. The ends were cut back, 2 bases at V and 8 bases at J, with 17 bases in the middle. Germline V gene sequence: CDR1 KGHSH, CDR2 LQKENI.

This chain links TRBV5-6 with TRBJ2-1; D unresolved. With 4 bases removed from V and 7 bases from J, the gap between germline ends came to 9 bases. Germline-derived CDR1 and CDR2 are SGHDT and YYEEEE. The CDR3 totals 12 residues. The CDR3 coding sequence is TGTGCCAGCAGCCTCCCCTTTAATGAGCAGTTCTTC. As protein: CASSLPFNEQFF.

The V call is TRBV19, the J call TRBJ2-3; D is possibly TRBD2 (6 bases). The CDR3 contains 15 residues. The V gene's germline CDR1 is LNHDA and CDR2 SQIVND (reference sequence). V was pared by 7 bases and J by 2 bases, with 16 bases between. DNA of the CDR3: TGTGCCAGTACCATGGAGGGCTACAACACAGATACGCAGTATTTT. Translating it yields CASTMEGYNTDTQYF.

The chain uses TRBV28 and TRBJ1-1; tentatively, D is TRBD1 (6 bases). The CDR3 extends over 15 amino acids. The germline CDR1 and CDR2 sequences are MDHEN and SYDVKM. V shed 2 bases and J shed 0 bases, with 10 bases lying between them. CDR3 sequence reads: CASSLTGILNTEAFF. The CDR3 bases are TGTGCCAGCAGTTTAACAGGGATCTTGAACACTGAAGCTTTCTTT.

This chain links TRBV7-9 with TRBJ2-3; 9 bases are a match to TRBD1. The junction had 3 bases not matched to a gene; V was cut back by 3 bases and J by 2 bases. CDR3 size: 15 residues. Germline CDR1 reads SEHNR; CDR2 reads FQNEAQ (reference sequence). The CDR3 DNA follows: TGTGCCAGCAGCTTGGGACAGGGCTTCACAGATACGCAGTATTTT. Protein sequence: CASSLGQGFTDTQYF.

This chain links TRBV9 with TRBJ2-3, with D unresolved. This CDR3 contains 17 residues. Germline-derived CDR1 and CDR2 are SGDLS and YYNGEE. V lost 0 bases to trimming and J lost 0 bases, with 14 bases between them. The CDR3 region is CASSVAVTPTSTDTQYF. Here the CDR3 DNA reads TGTGCCAGCAGCGTAGCAGTGACTCCGACTAGCACAGATACGCAGTATTTT.